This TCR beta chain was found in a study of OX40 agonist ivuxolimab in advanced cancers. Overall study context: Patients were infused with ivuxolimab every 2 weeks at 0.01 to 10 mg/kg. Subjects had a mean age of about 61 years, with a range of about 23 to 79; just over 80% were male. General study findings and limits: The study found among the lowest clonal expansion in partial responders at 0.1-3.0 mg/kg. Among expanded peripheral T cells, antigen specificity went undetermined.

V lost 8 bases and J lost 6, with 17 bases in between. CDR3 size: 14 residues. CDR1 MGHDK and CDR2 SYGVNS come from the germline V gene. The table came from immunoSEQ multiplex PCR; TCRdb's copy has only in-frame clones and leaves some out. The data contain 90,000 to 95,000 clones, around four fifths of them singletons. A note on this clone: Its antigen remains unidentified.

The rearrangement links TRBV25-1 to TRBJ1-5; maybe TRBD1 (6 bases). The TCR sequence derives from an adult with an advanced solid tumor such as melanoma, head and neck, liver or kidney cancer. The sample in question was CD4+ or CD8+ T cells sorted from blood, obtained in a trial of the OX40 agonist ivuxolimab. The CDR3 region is CASPRGTLIQPQHF. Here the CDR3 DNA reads TGTGCCAGCCCCCGAGGGACACTGATTCAGCCCCAGCATTTT.